One and the same sample provided the 25 T cell receptor beta chains below, sequenced in a study of control samples from healthy donors and cancer patients (dated by TCRdb to 2018 to 2021). The receptor library was made with the immunoSEQ multiplex PCR assay. In TCRdb, the immuneACCESS table is reduced to in-frame sequences with V and J assigned. These tables do not hold every clone; where another copy was compared, an unresolved V gene accounts for under half, and the others remain unexplained. This sample comprises 90,000 to 120,000 clones, just under 85% of them detected only once. The ten largest clones take up 5% to 8.5% of the sample. Sequences were obtained from blood. Receptors were obtained from a man aged 18-30 years in good health.

The rearrangement uses TRBV24-1 and TRBJ2-3, with D perhaps TRBD1 (6 bases). Trimming cost V 3 bases and J 7 bases, with 25 bases left between them. This CDR3 has 18 amino acids. Germline V gene lookup returns CDR1 KGHDR and CDR2 SFDVKD. This CDR3 reads CATSDPTPGHGDVYTQYF. As DNA, the CDR3 is TGTGCCACCAGTGATCCTACCCCGGGACACGGGGATGTATATACGCAGTATTTT.

This rearrangement joins TRBV27 to TRBJ1-2, with D perhaps TRBD1 (5 bases). The germline CDR1 and CDR2 sequences are MNHEY and SMNVEV (reference sequence). Trimming pared 3 bases from V and 8 bases from J, leaving 19 bases between. The CDR3 totals 15 residues. The CDR3 nucleotides are TGTGCCAGCAGTTTTCATGTCGGGGCACCCCTAGGCTACACCTTC. It encodes CASSFHVGAPLGYTF.

The chain carries TRBV7-8 and TRBJ1-2; D might be TRBD1 (5 bases). Germline CDR1 is SGHVS and CDR2 is FQNEAQ. The CDR3 length is 13 residues. V was shortened by 1 base and J by 6 bases, with 9 bases between the two germline ends. CDR3 sequence: CASSLVQGDGYTF. DNA for the CDR3: TGTGCCAGCAGCTTAGTCCAGGGTGATGGCTACACCTTC.

V usage is TRBV6-5 and J usage is TRBJ1-1; no reliable D call. Per germline, CDR1 MNHEY and CDR2 SVGAGI. The CDR3 has 14 amino acids. V was shortened by 1 base and J by 3 bases, with 9 bases between the two germline ends. The CDR3 protein is CASSYWRSDTEAFF. The CDR3 DNA sequence: TGTGCCAGCAGTTACTGGCGCAGCGACACTGAAGCTTTCTTT.

This chain links TRBV3-1 (or the pseudogene TRBV3-2) with TRBJ1-2; 7 positions match TRBD1. Germline V CDR1 and CDR2: LGHDT, YNNKEL (reference sequence). The CDR3 is 15 amino acids. The ends lost 4 bases at V and 3 bases at J; junction bases unmatched: 8. In DNA form, the CDR3 reads TGTGCCAGCAGCCCCCAGCGACAGGGCGACTATGGCTACACCTTC. Translation gives CASSPQRQGDYGYTF.

This clone occurred a few times. The chain employs TRBV7-2 and TRBJ1-3, with D possibly matching TRBD1 (6 bases). The CDR3 is 14 residues long. V was pared by 5 bases and J by 6 bases, with 14 bases between. Germline V lookup: CDR1 SGHTA, CDR2 FQGNSA. CDR3 sequence: CASSLDRETNTIYF. The CDR3 DNA reads TGTGCCAGCAGCCTGGACAGAGAAACAAACACCATATATTTT.

The chain joins TRBV7-9 to TRBJ2-5; maybe TRBD2 (7 bases). The germline gives CDR1 SEHNR, CDR2 FQNEAQ (reference sequence). The CDR3 is 15 amino acids. V dropped 10 bases and J dropped 2 bases, with 20 bases sitting between them. DNA for the CDR3: TGTGCCACCGAAGAGACGGGGGGCCGTCAAGAGACCCAGTACTTC. It translates to CATEETGGRQETQYF.

J is TRBJ2-5 and V is TRBV4-1; the D call may be TRBD1 or TRBD2 (5 bases each). V was pared by 5 bases and J by 1 base, with 14 bases between. The CDR3 is made up of 15 amino acids. Looked up from germline, CDR1 is MGHRA and CDR2 is YSYEKL. In nucleotides, the CDR3 is TGCGCCAGCAGCGGTAGGGACGGCTCCCAAGAGACCCAGTACTTC. Its protein is CASSGRDGSQETQYF.

The V and J genes are TRBV15 and TRBJ1-1; D not certain. The CDR3 runs to 14 residues. V gave up 1 base and J gave up 2 bases, with 8 bases separating them. The germline V gene encodes CDR1 LNHNV and CDR2 YYDKDF (reference sequence). The CDR3 loop is CATSRGRENTEAFF. CDR3 nucleotides: TGTGCCACCAGCAGAGGTAGGGAAAACACTGAAGCTTTCTTT. The full variable domain, rest sourced from reference TRBV15 and TRBJ1-1, is DAMVIQNPRYQVTQFGKPVTLSCSQTLNHNVMYWYQQKSSQAPKLLFHYYDKDFNNEADTPDNFQSRRPNTSFCFLDIRSPGLGDTAMYLCATSRGRENTEAFFGQGTRLTVV.

The rearrangement uses TRBV5-5 and TRBJ1-1; D possibly corresponds to TRBD1 (6 bases). CDR3 length equals 15 residues. Trimming pared 6 bases from V and 11 bases from J, leaving 26 bases between. The germline V gene encodes CDR1 SGHKS and CDR2 YYEKEE (reference sequence). DNA for the CDR3: TGTGCCAGCATCTCTGTGGGGGCAGGGCAAACCTCCGCTTTCTTT. This sequence encodes CASISVGAGQTSAFF.

The V gene is TRBV19, the J gene TRBJ1-6; D gene ambiguous. The CDR3 sequence is 15 residues long. V was pared by 5 bases and J by 6 bases, with 14 bases between. CDR1 LNHDA and CDR2 SQIVND come from the germline V gene (reference sequence). The CDR3, as DNA: TGTGCCAGTAGTGCCGACCGCGGGAGTAATTCACCCCTCCACTTT. Translating it yields CASSADRGSNSPLHF.

DNA for the CDR3: TGCGCCAGCAGCCTGACCCCCGCCGAGGCCTATCAGCCCCAGCATTTT. This codes for CASSLTPAEAYQPQHF. The rearrangement links TRBV4-1 to TRBJ1-5, with D hard to call. V was cut by 4 bases and J by 5 bases, with 18 bases left in between. Looked up from germline, CDR1 is MGHRA and CDR2 is YSYEKL. CDR3 length equals 16 residues.

This clone was found a few times. The rearrangement joins TRBV19 to TRBJ1-1; the match to TRBD1 covers 8 bases. V was pared by 9 bases and J by 4 bases, with 7 bases of the junction left unmatched. The length of the CDR3 is 13 residues. CDR1 is LNHDA, CDR2 SQIVND, per germline (reference sequence). DNA for the CDR3: TGTGCCAGACGACAGGGGCCCCCCACTGAAGCTTTCTTT. This gives the protein CARRQGPPTEAFF.

V gene TRBV28 combines with J gene TRBJ1-2; TRBD1 agrees at 7 bases. The CDR3 has 13 residues. Germline trimming cut 6 bases from V and 5 bases from J; bases unmatched to any gene: 6. The germline V gene encodes CDR1 MDHEN and CDR2 SYDVKM. This CDR3 reads CASRVGGEYGYTF. The CDR3, as DNA: TGTGCCAGCAGGGTAGGGGGCGAGTATGGCTACACCTTC.

The CDR3: CASSLAAGGKSNEQFF. DNA for the CDR3: TGTGCCAGCAGCTTGGCCGCGGGGGGCAAATCGAATGAGCAGTTCTTC. The chain joins TRBV5-6 to TRBJ2-1; 8 positions match TRBD2. Unmatched junction bases numbered 9, after V lost 0 bases and J lost 7 bases. The CDR3 loop spans 16 amino acids. CDR1 is SGHDT, CDR2 YYEEEE, per germline.

The V and J genes are TRBV6-5 and TRBJ2-3, with 9 bases lining up with TRBD2. The V and J ends lost 6 bases and 3 bases, in that order; junction bases with no gene match: 7. Per germline, CDR1 MNHEY and CDR2 SVGAGI. The CDR3 runs to 15 residues. The CDR3 DNA follows: TGTGCCAGCAGGGTAGCGGGGGCGAGTACAGATACGCAGTATTTT. Its protein is CASRVAGASTDTQYF.

The rearrangement uses TRBV24-1 and TRBJ2-2, with TRBD1 matching over 7 bases. The CDR3 has 14 residues. Germline CDR1 KGHDR, CDR2 SFDVKD. V trimming: 2 bases; J trimming: 6 bases; junction bases outside the gene matches: 2. The CDR3 region is CATSDSGTAGELFF. DNA for the CDR3: TGTGCCACCAGTGATTCAGGGACAGCCGGGGAGCTGTTTTTT.

This clone was observed a few times. The chain links TRBV9 to TRBJ1-1; D uncertain. Germline V gene data show CDR1 as SGDLS and CDR2 as YYNGEE. The CDR3 length is 13 residues. The ends were cut back, 0 bases at V and 3 bases at J, with 6 bases in the middle. CDR3 sequence reads: CASSVERDTEAFF. DNA for the CDR3: TGTGCCAGCAGCGTAGAGAGGGACACTGAAGCTTTCTTT.

This clone has only a few counts. This chain joins TRBV5-4 and TRBJ1-2; D is ambiguous. Trimming removed 0 bases from V and 4 bases from J, with 4 bases in between. The CDR3 sequence is 12 residues long. CDR1 SGHNT and CDR2 YYREEE come from the germline V gene (reference sequence). The CDR3 loop reads CASSLETYGYTF. The CDR3 nucleotides read TGTGCCAGCAGCTTGGAGACCTATGGCTACACCTTC. Full variable domain (outside the CDR3, taken from reference TRBV5-4 and TRBJ1-2): ETGVTQSPTHLIKTRGQQVTLRCSSQSGHNTVSWYQQALGQGPQFIFQYYREEENGRGNFPPRFSGLQFPNYSSELNVNALELDDSALYLCASSLETYGYTFGSGTRLTVV.

This chain joins TRBV5-5 and TRBJ2-7; TRBD1 aligns across 8 bases. Germline V lookup: CDR1 SGHKS, CDR2 YYEKEE (reference sequence). This CDR3 contains 15 residues. J lost 3 bases, V lost 4 bases, and 9 bases had no gene match. CDR3 residues: CASSRAGQGIYEQYF. The CDR3 nucleotides are TGTGCCAGCAGCCGAGCCGGACAGGGAATCTACGAGCAGTACTTC. Supplemented by reference TRBV5-5 and TRBJ2-7, the full variable domain reads DAGVTQSPTHLIKTRGQQVTLRCSPISGHKSVSWYQQVLGQGPQFIFQYYEKEERGRGNFPDRFSARQFPNYSSELNVNALLLGDSALYLCASSRAGQGIYEQYFGPGTRLTVT.

The chain combines TRBV11-3 with TRBJ2-2; D possibly corresponds to TRBD1 (6 bases). The CDR3 runs to 13 residues. Germline-derived CDR1 and CDR2 are SGHNT and YENEEA. V was trimmed by 6 bases and J by 4 bases, leaving 9 bases between them. As DNA, the CDR3 is TGTGCCAGCAGGATACAGGGCACCGGGGAGCTGTTTTTT. Translation gives CASRIQGTGELFF.

This clone was detected once. The chain has TRBV15 and TRBJ2-3; TRBD2 matches 11 bases. CDR1 is LNHNV, CDR2 YYDKDF, per germline (reference sequence). Trimming removed 5 bases from V and 1 base from J; junction bases left unmatched: 2. CDR3 length equals 15 residues. CDR3 amino acids: CATSELAGGTDTQYF. As DNA, the CDR3 is TGTGCCACCAGCGAACTAGCGGGGGGCACAGATACGCAGTATTTT.

V is TRBV28 and J is TRBJ2-2; TRBD2 aligns across 10 bases. Looked up from germline, CDR1 is MDHEN and CDR2 is SYDVKM. The junction had 11 bases not matched to a gene; V was cut back by 6 bases and J by 4 bases. This CDR3 spans 17 amino acids. The CDR3 DNA is TGTGCCAGCAGACACGGACTAGCGGCCACCCGCACCGGGGAGCTGTTTTTT. Translated: CASRHGLAATRTGELFF.

This clone was seen more than once but under ten times. The chain is built from TRBV5-6 and TRBJ2-7; TRBD1 agrees at 7 bases. Germline assignment: CDR1 SGHDT and CDR2 YYEEEE. This CDR3 region has 13 residues. The V gene end was trimmed by 4 bases and the J gene end by 6 bases; junction bases not matched to a gene: 7. The CDR3 spells CASSLTGLLEQYV. The CDR3 DNA is TGTGCCAGCAGCCTGACAGGGCTCCTCGAGCAGTACGTC.

The CDR3 nucleotides read TGTGCCAGCAGCTCGGGAGCCTATAATTCACCCCTCCACTTT. Protein: CASSSGAYNSPLHF. The chain is built from TRBV7-9 and TRBJ1-6; D uncertain. Germline CDR1 is SEHNR and CDR2 is FQNEAQ (reference sequence). Between the trimmed V and J ends, which lost 4 bases and 2 bases, there was a span of 6 bases. CDR3 length: 14 amino acids.